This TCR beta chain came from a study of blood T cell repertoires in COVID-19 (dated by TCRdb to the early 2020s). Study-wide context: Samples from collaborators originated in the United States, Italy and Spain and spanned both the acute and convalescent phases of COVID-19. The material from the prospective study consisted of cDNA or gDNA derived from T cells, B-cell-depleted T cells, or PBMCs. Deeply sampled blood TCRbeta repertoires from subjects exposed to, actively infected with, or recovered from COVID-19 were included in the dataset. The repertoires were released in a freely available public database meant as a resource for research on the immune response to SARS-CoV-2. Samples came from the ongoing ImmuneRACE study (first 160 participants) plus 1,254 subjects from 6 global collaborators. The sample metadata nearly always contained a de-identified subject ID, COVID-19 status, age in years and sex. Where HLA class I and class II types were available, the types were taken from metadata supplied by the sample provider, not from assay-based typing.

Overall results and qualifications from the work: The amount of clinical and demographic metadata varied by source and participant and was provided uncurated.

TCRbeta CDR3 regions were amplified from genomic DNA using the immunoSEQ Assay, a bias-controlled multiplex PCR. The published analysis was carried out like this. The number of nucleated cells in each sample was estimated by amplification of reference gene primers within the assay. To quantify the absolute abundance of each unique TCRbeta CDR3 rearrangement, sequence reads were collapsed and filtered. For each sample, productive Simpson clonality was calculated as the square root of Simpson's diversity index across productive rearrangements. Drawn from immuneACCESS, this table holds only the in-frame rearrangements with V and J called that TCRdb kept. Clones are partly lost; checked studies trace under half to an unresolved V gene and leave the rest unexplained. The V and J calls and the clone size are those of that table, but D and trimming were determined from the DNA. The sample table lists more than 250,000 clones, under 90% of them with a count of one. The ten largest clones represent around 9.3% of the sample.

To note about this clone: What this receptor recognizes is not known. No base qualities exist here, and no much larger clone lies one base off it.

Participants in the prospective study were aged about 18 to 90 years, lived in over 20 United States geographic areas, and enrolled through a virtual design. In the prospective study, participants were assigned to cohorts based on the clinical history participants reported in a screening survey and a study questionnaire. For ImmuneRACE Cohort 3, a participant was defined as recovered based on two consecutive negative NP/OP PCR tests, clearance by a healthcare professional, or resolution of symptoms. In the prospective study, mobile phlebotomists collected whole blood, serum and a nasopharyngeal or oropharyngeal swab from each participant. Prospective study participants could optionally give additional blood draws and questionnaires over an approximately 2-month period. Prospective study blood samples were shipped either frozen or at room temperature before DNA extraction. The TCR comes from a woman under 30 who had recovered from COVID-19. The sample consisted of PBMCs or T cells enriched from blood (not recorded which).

The CDR3 amino acid sequence is: CASSSTVNTEAFF. The nucleotide sequence is TGTGCCAGCAGCTCGACAGTGAACACTGAAGCTTTCTTT. The sequence links TRBV5-4 to TRBJ1-1; matching of 5 bases hints at TRBD1 as the D gene. V drops 3 bases and J drops 0 bases, leaving 6 bases in between. CDR1 and CDR2, per the germline V gene (reference sequence), are SGHNT and YYREEE. The CDR3 sequence holds 13 residues, the cysteine and phenylalanine included. This entry keeps only the CDR3 DNA: 39 bases, framed from base 1. Joined to the reference TRBV5-4 and TRBJ1-1 proteins, this CDR3 gives the full variable domain: ETGVTQSPTHLIKTRGQQVTLRCSSQSGHNTVSWYQQALGQGPQFIFQYYREEENGRGNFPPRFSGLQFPNYSSELNVNALELDDSALYLCASSSTVNTEAFFGQGTRLTVV.